These T cell receptor beta chains were read from a single sample in a study of identical twins. From the 5' RACE reads, TCRdb called clonotypes with MiXCR, one entry per CDR3 protein. This table holds about 240,000 distinct CDR3 sequences, 7.5% found once. This sample was shared with a second study, whose subject was yellow fever vaccine responses in identical twins.

The material sequenced was CD8+ T cells sorted from blood. The receptors stem from a woman between 18 and 29 years old in good health. The conserved cysteine and the conserved F or W are not part of the CDR3 here. Fields, in order: clone size, V gene, CDR3 protein. A row's size may be missing; if present it is once, few, many or a size class.

>many|TRBV28
ASSLFGLAGLSYNEQF
>few|TRBV12-3/TRBV12-4
ASSSPEAREWETQY
>many|TRBV7-9
ASSLTSGRSQETQY
>-|TRBV2
ASSDETGVGNEQF
>few|TRBV29-1
SVEQGAYEQY
>many|TRBV27
ASSLSRLGVATDTQY
>few|TRBV12-3/TRBV12-4
ASSLSGQATDTQY
>few|TRBV20-1
SAKGDEDYEQY
>-|TRBV7-8
ASSLQDRGSGNTIY
>few|TRBV12-3/TRBV12-4
ASRPPGGAYEQY
>-|TRBV7-9
ASSLAFRTYEQY
>-|TRBV29-1
SVKSRGGYNEQF
>many|TRBV29-1
SVEDGGVNTGELF
>many|TRBV4-1
ASSQGMGFTGELF
>few|TRBV9
ASSGPAVGSYNEQF
>few|TRBV10-2
ASRDHRSSYEQY
>many|TRBV15
ATKDQGDRFNQPQH
>few|TRBV9
ASSRGLGGETQY
>few|TRBV20-1
SAELAHNSYEQY
>-|TRBV28
ASSLPPGQGPDEQY
>once|TRBV2
ASSLASGLVVGTDTQY
>few|TRBV11-1
ASSLALLRAGTQETQY
>many|TRBV29-1
SVRSYNEQF
>few|TRBV20-1
SAKTRYNEQF
>many|TRBV7-3
ASSLTSSGTYNEQF
>-|TRBV28
ASSTDTANTGELF
>many|TRBV7-9
ASSEQGNTEAF
>few|TRBV24-1
ATSVEGQPQH
>-|TRBV5-4
ASSSSTGNTEAF
>many|TRBV24-1
ATSDNQQGWGQPQH
>many|TRBV2
ASSEVDAEAF
>many|TRBV10-2
ASSESRSHQY
>-|TRBV25-1
ASSDGDRVSHEQF
>-|TRBV27
ASSFGGPKNIQY
>many|TRBV20-1
SARESGLQDTGELF
>many|TRBV6-2/TRBV6-3
ASARDSSYNEQF
>few|TRBV5-1
ASSLEVGKNTEAF
>-|TRBV18
ASSPTDRGYLDYGYT
>-|TRBV20-1
SASELNEQF
>-|TRBV15
ATSSNSGSTDTQY